A single sample is the source of the 9 T cell receptor beta chains below, sequenced in a study of blood T cells in healthy people across ages (dated by TCRdb to about 2015). The library came from 5' RACE. Sequencing was carried out with an Illumina HiSeq 2500. A second PCR of 7 to 11 cycles was run with a J-beta primer mix and a sample-barcoded 5' primer. TCRdb took the public reads, trimmed them with fastp at Q25, ran MiXCR for clone calling and kept in-frame beta chains. Rows with one shared CDR3 protein collapse into an entry with the most common genes and DNA. A total of about 1.4 million distinct CDR3 sequences appear in this sample, 59% of them only once. The leading ten clones occupy over 6.5% of the sample. The source material was blood. The origin of the receptors is a young man in good health.

DNA for the CDR3: TGTGCCAGCAGCTCTTTCGCGGACACTGAAGCTTTCTTT. Its translation: CASSSFADTEAFF. The V and J genes are TRBV11-3 and TRBJ1-1; D is uncertain. Germline values: CDR1 SGHNT, CDR2 YENEEA. The CDR3 spans 13 residues. V lost 4 bases, J lost 3 bases, and 9 bases lay in between.

This clonotype showed up just a few times. The V call is TRBV7-2, the J call TRBJ2-7; the match to TRBD2 covers 8 bases. Germline V lookup: CDR1 SGHTA, CDR2 FQGNSA. The CDR3 runs to 14 residues. With 2 bases clipped from V and 4 bases from J, the junction kept 4 bases outside the gene matches. The CDR3 loop reads CASSLLLAGYEQYF. The CDR3 DNA reads as TGTGCCAGCAGCTTATTATTAGCGGGGTACGAGCAGTACTTC.

The chain is built from TRBV10-3 and TRBJ2-3; 10 bases map to TRBD2. This CDR3 comprises 17 residues. Germline lookup yields CDR1 ENHRY and CDR2 SYGVKD. Losses at the gene ends were 4 bases for V and 0 bases for J; bases not matched to a gene: 7. DNA of the CDR3: TGTGCCATCAGTGCCGGGACTAGCGCCCCTAGCACAGATACGCAGTATTTT. Protein product: CAISAGTSAPSTDTQYF.

The chain joins TRBV2 to TRBJ2-3, with D tentatively TRBD1 (5 bases). In germline, CDR1 is SNHLY, CDR2 FYNNEI. V shed 4 bases and J shed 6 bases, with 11 bases lying between them. CDR3 length: 13 residues. CDR3 sequence (DNA): TGTGCCAGCAGTGTATCAGGGTCCGATACGCAGTATTTT. Residues: CASSVSGSDTQYF. Based on the CDR3 plus reference TRBV2 and TRBJ2-3, the full variable domain is EPEVTQTPSHQVTQMGQEVILRCVPISNHLYFYWYRQILGQKVEFLVSFYNNEISEKSEIFDDQFSVERPDGSNFTLKIRSTKLEDSAMYFCASSVSGSDTQYFGPGTRLTVL.

The chain carries TRBV18 and TRBJ1-4, with 9 bases fitting TRBD1. The CDR3 spans 15 residues. Germline CDR1 reads KGHSH; CDR2 reads LQKENI. J was trimmed by 8 bases and V by 3 bases; bases with no gene match: 7. CDR3 sequence (DNA): TGTGCCAGCTCACCCCGGGACAGGGTCTTGGAAAAACTGTTTTTT. This translates into CASSPRDRVLEKLFF.

This clonotype was observed a handful of times. J is TRBJ2-6 and V is TRBV27, with 8 bases matching TRBD1. The V gene end was trimmed by 2 bases and the J gene end by 0 bases; junction bases not matched to a gene: 6. Germline-derived CDR1 and CDR2 are MNHEY and SMNVEV (reference sequence). This CDR3 is 18 amino acids long. The CDR3 DNA follows: TGTGCCAGCAGTTTAGGTGGCAGGGGGCTCTCTGGGGCCAACGTCCTGACTTTC. The encoded protein is CASSLGGRGLSGANVLTF.

This chain uses TRBV5-5 with TRBJ2-1; D is undetermined. V dropped 4 bases and J dropped 8 bases, with 10 bases sitting between them. The germline CDR1 and CDR2 sequences are SGHKS and YYEKEE (reference sequence). The CDR3 length is 12 residues. The CDR3 region has the DNA TGTGCCAGCAGCCTAGGATCCCATGAGCAGTTCTTC. Its protein is CASSLGSHEQFF.

V gene TRBV11-2 combines with J gene TRBJ2-7, with a possible D match to TRBD2 (6 bases). Germline CDR1 is SGHAT and CDR2 is FQNNGV. Trimming removed 5 bases from V and 5 bases from J, with 19 bases in between. The CDR3 has 15 residues. In DNA, the CDR3 is TGTGCCAGCAGCCCTTCCAGGGCATGGGAGGACGAGCAGTACTTC. Translated: CASSPSRAWEDEQYF.

This clonotype was counted only a few times. This rearrangement joins TRBV25-1 to TRBJ2-3; 7 bases are shared with TRBD2. This CDR3 comprises 12 residues. Germline lookup yields CDR1 MGHDK and CDR2 SYGVNS. Germline trimming cut 4 bases from V and 7 bases from J; bases unmatched to any gene: 2. CDR3 amino acids: CASSVGGNTQYF. CDR3 nucleotide sequence: TGTGCCAGCAGTGTCGGGGGGAATACGCAGTATTTT.